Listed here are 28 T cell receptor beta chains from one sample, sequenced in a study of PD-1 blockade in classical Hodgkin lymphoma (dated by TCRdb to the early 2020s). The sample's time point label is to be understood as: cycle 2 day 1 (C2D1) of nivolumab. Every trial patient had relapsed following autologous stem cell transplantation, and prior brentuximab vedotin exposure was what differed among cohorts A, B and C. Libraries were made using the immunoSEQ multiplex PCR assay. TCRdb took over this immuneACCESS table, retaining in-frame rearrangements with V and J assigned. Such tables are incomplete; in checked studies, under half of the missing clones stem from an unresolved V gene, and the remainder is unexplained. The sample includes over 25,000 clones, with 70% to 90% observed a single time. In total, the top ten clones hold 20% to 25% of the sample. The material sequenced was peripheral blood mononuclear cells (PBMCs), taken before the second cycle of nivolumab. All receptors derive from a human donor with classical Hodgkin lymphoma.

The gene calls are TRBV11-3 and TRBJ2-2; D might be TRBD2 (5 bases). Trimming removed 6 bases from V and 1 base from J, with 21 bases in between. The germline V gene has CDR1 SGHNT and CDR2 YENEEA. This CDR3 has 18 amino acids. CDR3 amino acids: CASRSTRGTRLNTGELFF. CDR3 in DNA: TGTGCCAGCAGGTCGACCCGTGGTACTAGACTGAACACCGGGGAGCTGTTTTTT.

The CDR3 sequence is CASSLSGFQPQHF. CDR3 nucleotides: TGTGCCAGCAGCCTATCAGGGTTCCAGCCCCAGCATTTT. The J gene is TRBJ1-5, the V gene TRBV27, with D possibly TRBD1 on 5 matching bases. V lost 6 bases, J lost 7 bases, and 13 bases lay in between. This CDR3 region has 13 residues. Germline assignment: CDR1 MNHEY and CDR2 SMNVEV (reference sequence).

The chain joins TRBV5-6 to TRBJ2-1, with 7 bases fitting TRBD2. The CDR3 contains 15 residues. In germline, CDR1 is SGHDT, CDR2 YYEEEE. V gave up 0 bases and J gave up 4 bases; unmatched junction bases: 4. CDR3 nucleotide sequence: TGTGCCAGCAGCTTGGGACTAGCTTTTTACAATGAGCAGTTCTTC. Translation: CASSLGLAFYNEQFF.

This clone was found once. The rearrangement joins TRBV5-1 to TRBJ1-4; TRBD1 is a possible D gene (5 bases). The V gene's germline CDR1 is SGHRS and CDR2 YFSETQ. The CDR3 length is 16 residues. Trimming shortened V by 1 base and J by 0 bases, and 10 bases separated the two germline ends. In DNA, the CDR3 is TGCGCCAGCAGCTTGAGTGGACACTCAACTAATGAAAAACTGTTTTTT. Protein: CASSLSGHSTNEKLFF.

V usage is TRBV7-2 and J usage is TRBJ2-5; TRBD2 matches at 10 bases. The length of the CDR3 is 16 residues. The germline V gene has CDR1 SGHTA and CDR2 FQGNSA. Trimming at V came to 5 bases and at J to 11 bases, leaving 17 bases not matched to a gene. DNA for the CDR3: TGTGCCAGCAGCCCGGGACCCGAGCGGGAGGGCCTTAGGCAGTACTTC. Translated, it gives CASSPGPEREGLRQYF.

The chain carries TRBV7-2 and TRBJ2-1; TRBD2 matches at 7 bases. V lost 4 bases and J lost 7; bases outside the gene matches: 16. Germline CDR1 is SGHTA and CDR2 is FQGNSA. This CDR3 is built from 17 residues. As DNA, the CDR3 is TGTGCCAGCAGCTATCATTTTACCGGACTAGATCGGAATGAGCAGTTCTTC. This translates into CASSYHFTGLDRNEQFF.

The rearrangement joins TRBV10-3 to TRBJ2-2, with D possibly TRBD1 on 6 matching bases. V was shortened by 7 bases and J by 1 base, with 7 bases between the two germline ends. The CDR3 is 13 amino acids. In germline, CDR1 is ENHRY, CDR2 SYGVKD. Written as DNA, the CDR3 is TGTGCCATCACAGGGGTGAACACCGGGGAGCTGTTTTTT. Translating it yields CAITGVNTGELFF.

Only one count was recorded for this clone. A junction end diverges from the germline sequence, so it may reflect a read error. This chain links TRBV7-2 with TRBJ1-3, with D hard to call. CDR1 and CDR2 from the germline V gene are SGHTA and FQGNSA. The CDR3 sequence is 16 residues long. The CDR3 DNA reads TGCGCCAGCAGCCAAGAGCTTCAGGTCTCTGGAAACACCATATATTTT. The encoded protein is CASSQELQVSGNTIYF.

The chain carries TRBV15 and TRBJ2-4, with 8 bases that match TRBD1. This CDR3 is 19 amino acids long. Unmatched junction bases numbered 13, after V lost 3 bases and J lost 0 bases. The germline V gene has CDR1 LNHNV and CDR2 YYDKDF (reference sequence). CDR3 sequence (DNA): TGTGCCACCAGCAGGCTTTCAAGAGGACAGGGACTAGCCAAAAACATTCAGTACTTC. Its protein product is CATSRLSRGQGLAKNIQYF. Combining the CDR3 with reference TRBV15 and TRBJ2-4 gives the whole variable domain DAMVIQNPRYQVTQFGKPVTLSCSQTLNHNVMYWYQQKSSQAPKLLFHYYDKDFNNEADTPDNFQSRRPNTSFCFLDIRSPGLGDTAMYLCATSRLSRGQGLAKNIQYFGAGTRLSVL.

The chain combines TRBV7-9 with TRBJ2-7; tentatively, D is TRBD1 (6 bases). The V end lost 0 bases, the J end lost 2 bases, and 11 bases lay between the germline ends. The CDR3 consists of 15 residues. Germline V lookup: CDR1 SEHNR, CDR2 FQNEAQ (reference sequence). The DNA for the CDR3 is TGTGCCAGCAGCTTAGCCTACAGGGTACCCTACGAGCAGTACGTC. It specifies CASSLAYRVPYEQYV.

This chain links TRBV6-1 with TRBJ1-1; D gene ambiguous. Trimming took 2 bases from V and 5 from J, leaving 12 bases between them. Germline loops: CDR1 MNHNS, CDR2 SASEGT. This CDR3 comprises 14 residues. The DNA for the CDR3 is TGTGCCAGCAGTGAATTGATCTCGGGTACTGAAGCTTTCTTT. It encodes CASSELISGTEAFF.

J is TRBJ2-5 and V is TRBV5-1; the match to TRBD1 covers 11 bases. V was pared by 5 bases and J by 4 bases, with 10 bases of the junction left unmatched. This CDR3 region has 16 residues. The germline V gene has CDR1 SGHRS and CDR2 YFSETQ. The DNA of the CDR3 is TGCGCCAGCAGGGGAAAGGGACAGGGGGGTTCAGAGACCCAGTACTTC. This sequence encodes CASRGKGQGGSETQYF.

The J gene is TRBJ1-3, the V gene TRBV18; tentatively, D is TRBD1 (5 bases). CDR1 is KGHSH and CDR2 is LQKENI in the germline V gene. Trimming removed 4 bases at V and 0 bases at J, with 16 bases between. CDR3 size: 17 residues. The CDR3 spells CASSRMDIPTSGNTIYF. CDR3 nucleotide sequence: TGTGCCAGCTCACGTATGGACATACCAACCTCTGGAAACACCATATATTTT.

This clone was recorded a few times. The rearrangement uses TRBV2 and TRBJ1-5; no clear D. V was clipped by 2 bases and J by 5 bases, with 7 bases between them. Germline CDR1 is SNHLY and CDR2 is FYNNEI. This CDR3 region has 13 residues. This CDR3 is CASSELGDQPQHF. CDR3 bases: TGTGCCAGCAGTGAATTGGGTGATCAGCCCCAGCATTTT.

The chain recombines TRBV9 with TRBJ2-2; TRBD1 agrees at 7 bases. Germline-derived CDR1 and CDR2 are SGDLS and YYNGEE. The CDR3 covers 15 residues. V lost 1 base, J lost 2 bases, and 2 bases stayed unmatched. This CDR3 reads CASSVRQGNTGELFF. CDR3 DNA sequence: TGTGCCAGCAGCGTAAGACAGGGCAACACCGGGGAGCTGTTTTTT.

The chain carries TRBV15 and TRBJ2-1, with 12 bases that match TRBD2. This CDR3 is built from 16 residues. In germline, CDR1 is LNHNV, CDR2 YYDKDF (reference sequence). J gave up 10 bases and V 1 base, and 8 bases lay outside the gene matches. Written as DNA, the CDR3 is TGTGCCACCAGCAGAGGACTAGCGGGAGTATTACGCGAGCAGTTCTTC. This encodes CATSRGLAGVLREQFF.

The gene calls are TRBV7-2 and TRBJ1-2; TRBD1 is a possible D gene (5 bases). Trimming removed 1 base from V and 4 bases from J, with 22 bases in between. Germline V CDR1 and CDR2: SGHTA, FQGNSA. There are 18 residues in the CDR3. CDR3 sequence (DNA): TGTGCCAGCAGCTTAGGAGGTCAGGGTCTGAACCTGGCCTATGGCTACACCTTC. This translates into CASSLGGQGLNLAYGYTF.

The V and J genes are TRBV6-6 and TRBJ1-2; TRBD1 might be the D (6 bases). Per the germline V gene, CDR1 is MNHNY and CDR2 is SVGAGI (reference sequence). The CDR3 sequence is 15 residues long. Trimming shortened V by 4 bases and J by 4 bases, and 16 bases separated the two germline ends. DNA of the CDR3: TGTGCCAGCAGTTTAGGACAGCGGCGCACCTATGGCTACACCTTC. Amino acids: CASSLGQRRTYGYTF.

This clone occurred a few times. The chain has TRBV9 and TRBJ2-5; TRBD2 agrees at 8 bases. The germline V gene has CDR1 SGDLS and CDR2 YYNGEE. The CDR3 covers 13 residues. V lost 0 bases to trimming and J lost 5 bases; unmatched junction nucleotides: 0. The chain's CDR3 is CASSVVAGETQYF. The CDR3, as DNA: TGTGCCAGCAGCGTAGTAGCGGGGGAGACCCAGTACTTC.

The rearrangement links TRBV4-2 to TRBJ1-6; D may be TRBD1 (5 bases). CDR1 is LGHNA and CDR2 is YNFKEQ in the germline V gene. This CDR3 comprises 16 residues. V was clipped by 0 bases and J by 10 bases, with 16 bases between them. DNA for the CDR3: TGTGCCAGCAGCCAAGAGGTAGGCAGGGATGGGTCACCCCTCCACTTT. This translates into CASSQEVGRDGSPLHF.

CDR3 sequence reads: CASSGGLASTDTQYF. The CDR3 bases are TGTGCCAGCAGCGGGGGACTAGCAAGCACAGATACGCAGTATTTT. V usage is TRBV9 and J usage is TRBJ2-3; 9 bases match TRBD2. The J segment lost 0 bases and the V segment lost 3 bases, leaving 2 bases of the junction unmatched. In germline, CDR1 is SGDLS, CDR2 YYNGEE. The CDR3 extends over 15 amino acids.

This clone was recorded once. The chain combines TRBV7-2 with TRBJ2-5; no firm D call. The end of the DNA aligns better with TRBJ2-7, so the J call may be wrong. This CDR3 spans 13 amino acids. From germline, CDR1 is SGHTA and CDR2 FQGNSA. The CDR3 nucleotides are TGTGCCAGCAGCCTCTGGACCGAATACGAGCAGTACTTC. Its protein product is CASSLWTEYEQYF.

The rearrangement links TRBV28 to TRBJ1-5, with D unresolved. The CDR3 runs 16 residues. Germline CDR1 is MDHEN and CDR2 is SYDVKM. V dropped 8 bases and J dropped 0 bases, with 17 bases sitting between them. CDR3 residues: CASYGAVSYSNQPQHF. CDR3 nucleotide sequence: TGTGCCAGCTATGGCGCGGTGTCGTATAGCAATCAGCCCCAGCATTTT.

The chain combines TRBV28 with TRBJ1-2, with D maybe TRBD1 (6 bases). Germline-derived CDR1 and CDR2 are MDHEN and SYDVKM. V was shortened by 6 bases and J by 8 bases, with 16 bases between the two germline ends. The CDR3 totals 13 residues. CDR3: CASRLTDRQGYTF. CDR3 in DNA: TGTGCCAGCAGGTTGACCGACAGGCAGGGCTACACCTTC.

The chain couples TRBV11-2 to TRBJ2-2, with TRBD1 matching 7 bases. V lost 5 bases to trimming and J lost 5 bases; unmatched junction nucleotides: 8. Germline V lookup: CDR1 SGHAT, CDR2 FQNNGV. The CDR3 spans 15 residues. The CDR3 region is CASSPRDRATGELFF. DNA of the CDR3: TGTGCCAGCAGCCCAAGAGACAGGGCTACCGGGGAGCTGTTTTTT.

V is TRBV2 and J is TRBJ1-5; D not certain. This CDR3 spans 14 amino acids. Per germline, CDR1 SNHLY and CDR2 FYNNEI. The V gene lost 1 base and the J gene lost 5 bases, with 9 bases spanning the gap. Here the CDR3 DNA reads TGTGCCAGCAGTGAAGGAGTGGGGTATCAGCCCCAGCATTTT. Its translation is CASSEGVGYQPQHF.

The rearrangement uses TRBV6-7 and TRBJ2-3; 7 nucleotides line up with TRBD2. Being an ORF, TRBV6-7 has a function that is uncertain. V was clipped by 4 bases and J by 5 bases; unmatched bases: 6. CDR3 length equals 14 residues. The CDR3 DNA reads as TGTGCCAGCAGTTCGAGCGGGGCCCGAGATACGCAGTATTTT. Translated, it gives CASSSSGARDTQYF.

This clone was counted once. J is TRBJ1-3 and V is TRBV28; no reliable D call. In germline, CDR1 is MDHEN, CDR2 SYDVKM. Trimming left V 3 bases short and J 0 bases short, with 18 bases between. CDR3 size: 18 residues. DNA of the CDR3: TGTGCCAGCAGTTTTATGGACCGGACCGATTTCTCTGGAAACACCATATATTTT. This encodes CASSFMDRTDFSGNTIYF. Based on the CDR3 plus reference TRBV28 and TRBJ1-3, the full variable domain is DVKVTQSSRYLVKRTGEKVFLECVQDMDHENMFWYRQDPGLGLRLIYFSYDVKMKEKGDIPEGYSVSREKKERFSLILESASTNQTSMYLCASSFMDRTDFSGNTIYFGEGSWLTVV.